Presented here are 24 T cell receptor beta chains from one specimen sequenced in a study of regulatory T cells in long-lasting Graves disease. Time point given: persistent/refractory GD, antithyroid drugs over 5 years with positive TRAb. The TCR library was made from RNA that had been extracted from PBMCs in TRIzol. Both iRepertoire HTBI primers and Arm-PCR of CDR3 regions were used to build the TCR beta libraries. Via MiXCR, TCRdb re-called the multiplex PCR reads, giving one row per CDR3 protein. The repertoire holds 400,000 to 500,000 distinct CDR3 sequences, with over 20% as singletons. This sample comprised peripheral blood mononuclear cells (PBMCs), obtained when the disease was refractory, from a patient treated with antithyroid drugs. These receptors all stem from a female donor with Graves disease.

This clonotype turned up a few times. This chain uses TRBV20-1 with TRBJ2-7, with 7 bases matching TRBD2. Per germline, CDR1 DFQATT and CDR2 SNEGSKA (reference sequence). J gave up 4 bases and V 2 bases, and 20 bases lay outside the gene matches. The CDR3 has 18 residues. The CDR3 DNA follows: TGCAGTGCTAGACCCTCATCCGGTAGCGGGCTAACTCTTTACGAGCAGTACTTC. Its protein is CSARPSSGSGLTLYEQYF.

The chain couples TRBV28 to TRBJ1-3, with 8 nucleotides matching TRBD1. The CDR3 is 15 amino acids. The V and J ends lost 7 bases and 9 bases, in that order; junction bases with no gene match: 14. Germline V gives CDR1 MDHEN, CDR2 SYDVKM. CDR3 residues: CASTSLSGGSITIYF. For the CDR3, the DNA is TGTGCCAGCACCTCTCTCTCAGGGGGCTCAATCACCATATATTTT.

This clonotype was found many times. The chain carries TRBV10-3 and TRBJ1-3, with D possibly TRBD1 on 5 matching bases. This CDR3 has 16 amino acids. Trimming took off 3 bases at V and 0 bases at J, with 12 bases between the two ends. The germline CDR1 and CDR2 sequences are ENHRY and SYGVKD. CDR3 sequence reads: CAISEGVSSSGNTIYF. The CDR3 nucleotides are TGTGCCATCAGTGAAGGGGTCTCGAGCTCTGGAAACACCATATATTTT.

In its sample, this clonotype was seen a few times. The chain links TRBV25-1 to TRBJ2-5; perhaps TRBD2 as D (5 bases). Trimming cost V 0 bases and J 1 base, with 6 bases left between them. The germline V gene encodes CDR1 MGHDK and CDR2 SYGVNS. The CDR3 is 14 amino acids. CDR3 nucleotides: TGTGCCAGCAGTGAATACGGACTCCAAGAGACCCAGTACTTC. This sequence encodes CASSEYGLQETQYF.

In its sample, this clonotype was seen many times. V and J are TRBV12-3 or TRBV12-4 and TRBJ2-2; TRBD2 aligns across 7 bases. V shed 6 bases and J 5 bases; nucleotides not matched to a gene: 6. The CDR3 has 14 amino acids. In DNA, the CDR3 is TGTGCCAGCAGCTTCATCGGGGGGACCGGGGAGCTGTTTTTT. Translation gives CASSFIGGTGELFF.

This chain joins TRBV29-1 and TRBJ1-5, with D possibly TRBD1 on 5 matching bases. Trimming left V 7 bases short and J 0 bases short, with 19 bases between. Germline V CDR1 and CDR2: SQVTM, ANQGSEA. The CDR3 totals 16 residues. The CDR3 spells CSERDRDEFSNQPQHF. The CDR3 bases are TGCAGCGAACGGGACCGCGATGAGTTTAGCAATCAGCCCCAGCATTTT.

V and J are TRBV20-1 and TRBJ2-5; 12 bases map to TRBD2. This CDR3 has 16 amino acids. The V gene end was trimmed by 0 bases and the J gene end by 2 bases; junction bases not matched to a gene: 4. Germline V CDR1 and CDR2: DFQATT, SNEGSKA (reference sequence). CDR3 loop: CSARDRTSGIQETQYF. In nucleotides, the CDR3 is TGCAGTGCTAGAGATCGGACTAGCGGGATACAAGAGACCCAGTACTTC.

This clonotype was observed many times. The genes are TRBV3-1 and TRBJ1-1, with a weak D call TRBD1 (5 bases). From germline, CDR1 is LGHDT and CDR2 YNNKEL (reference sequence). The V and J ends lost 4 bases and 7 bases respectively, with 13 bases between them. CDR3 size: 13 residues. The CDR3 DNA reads TGTGCCAGCAGCCCTACCCGACAGAGTGAAGCTTTCTTT. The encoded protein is CASSPTRQSEAFF.

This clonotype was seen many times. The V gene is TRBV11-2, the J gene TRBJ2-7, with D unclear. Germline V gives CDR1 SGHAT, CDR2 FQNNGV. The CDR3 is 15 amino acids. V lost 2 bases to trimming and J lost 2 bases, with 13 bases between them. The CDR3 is CASSLPGRPTYEQYF. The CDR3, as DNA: TGTGCCAGCAGCTTACCCGGAAGGCCGACCTACGAGCAGTACTTC.

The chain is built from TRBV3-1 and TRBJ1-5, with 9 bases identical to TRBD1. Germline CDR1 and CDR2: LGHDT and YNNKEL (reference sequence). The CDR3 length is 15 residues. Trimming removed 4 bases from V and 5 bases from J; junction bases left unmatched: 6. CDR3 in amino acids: CASSPTGGGYQPQHF. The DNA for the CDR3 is TGTGCCAGCAGCCCGACAGGGGGGGGGTATCAGCCCCAGCATTTT.

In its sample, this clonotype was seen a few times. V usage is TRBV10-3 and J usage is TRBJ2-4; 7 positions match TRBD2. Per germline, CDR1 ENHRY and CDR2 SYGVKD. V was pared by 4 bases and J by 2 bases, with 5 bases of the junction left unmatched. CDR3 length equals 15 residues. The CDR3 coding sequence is TGTGCCATCAGTGGCGGGAGCGGGACCAAAAACATTCAGTACTTC. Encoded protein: CAISGGSGTKNIQYF.

DNA for the CDR3: TGCAGCGTTGTAGGACAGGGCCTGGAGCAGTTCTTC. Its protein is CSVVGQGLEQFF. V and J are TRBV29-1 and TRBJ2-1; TRBD1 aligns across 8 bases. Germline assignment: CDR1 SQVTM and CDR2 ANQGSEA. This CDR3 has 12 amino acids. Germline trimming cut 4 bases from V and 10 bases from J; bases unmatched to any gene: 6.

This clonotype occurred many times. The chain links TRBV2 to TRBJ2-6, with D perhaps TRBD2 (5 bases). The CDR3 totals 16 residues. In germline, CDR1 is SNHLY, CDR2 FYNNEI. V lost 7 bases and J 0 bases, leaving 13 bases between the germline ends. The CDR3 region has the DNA TGTGCCAGCAACCCAACGGGGAGCTCTGGGGCCAACGTCCTGACTTTC. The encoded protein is CASNPTGSSGANVLTF.

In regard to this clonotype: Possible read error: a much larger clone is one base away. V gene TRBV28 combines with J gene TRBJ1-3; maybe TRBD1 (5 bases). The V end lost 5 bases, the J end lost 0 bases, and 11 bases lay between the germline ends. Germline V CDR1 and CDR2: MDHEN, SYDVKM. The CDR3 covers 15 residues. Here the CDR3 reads CASSEGFRSGNTIYF. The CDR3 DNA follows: TGTGCCAGCAGTGAGGGGTTCCGCTCTGGAAACACCATATATTTT.

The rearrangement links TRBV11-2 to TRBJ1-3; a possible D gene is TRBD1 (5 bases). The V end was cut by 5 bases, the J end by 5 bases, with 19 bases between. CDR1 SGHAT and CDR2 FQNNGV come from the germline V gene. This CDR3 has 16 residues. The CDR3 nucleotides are TGTGCCAGCAGCCCACCTTCAGGGTTGGGGAGAAACACCATATATTTT. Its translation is CASSPPSGLGRNTIYF.

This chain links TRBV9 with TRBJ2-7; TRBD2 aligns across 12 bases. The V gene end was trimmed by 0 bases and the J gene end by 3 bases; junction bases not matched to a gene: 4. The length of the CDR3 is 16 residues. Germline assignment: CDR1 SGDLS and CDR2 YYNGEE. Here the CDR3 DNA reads TGTGCCAGCAGCGTAGCTGGACTAGCGGGATTCTACGAGCAGTACTTC. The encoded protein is CASSVAGLAGFYEQYF.

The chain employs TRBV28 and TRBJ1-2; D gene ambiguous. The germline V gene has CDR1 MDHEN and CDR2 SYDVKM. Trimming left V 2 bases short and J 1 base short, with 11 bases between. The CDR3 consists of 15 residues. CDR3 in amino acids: CASSLGKTLNYGYTF. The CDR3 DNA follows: TGTGCCAGCAGTTTAGGCAAGACTCTTAACTATGGCTACACCTTC.

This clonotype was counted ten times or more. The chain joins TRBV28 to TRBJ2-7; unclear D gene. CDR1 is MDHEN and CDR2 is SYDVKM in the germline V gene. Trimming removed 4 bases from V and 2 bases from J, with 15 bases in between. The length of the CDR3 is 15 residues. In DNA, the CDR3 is TGTGCCAGCAGTTCCCCAGTGGCAGTAGCCTACGAGCAGTACTTC. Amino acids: CASSSPVAVAYEQYF.

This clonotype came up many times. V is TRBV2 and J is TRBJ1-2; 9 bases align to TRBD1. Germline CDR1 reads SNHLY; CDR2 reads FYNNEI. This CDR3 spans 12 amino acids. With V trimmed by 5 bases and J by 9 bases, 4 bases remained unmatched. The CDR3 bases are TGTGCCAGCAGTTGGGACAGGGAGAGCTACACCTTC. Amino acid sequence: CASSWDRESYTF.

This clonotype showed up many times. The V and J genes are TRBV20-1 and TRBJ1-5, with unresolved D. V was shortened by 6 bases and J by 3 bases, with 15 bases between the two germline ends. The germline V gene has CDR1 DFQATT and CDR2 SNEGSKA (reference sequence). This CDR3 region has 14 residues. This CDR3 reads CSAPMVSNNQPQHF. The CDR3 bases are TGCAGTGCCCCCATGGTTAGTAACAATCAGCCCCAGCATTTT.

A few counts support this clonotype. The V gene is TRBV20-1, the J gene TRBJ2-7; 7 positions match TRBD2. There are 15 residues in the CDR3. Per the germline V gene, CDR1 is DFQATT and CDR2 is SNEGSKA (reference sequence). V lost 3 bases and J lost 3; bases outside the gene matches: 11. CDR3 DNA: TGCAGTGCTAGCTGGGCTAGCGGCACCTTCTACGAGCAGTACTTC. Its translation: CSASWASGTFYEQYF.

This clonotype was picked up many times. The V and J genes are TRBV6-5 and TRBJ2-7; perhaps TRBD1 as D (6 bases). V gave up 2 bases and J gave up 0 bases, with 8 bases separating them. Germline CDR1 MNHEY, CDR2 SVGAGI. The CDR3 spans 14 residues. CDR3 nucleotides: TGTGCCAGCAGTTACCAGGACAGCTCCTACGAGCAGTACTTC. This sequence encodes CASSYQDSSYEQYF.

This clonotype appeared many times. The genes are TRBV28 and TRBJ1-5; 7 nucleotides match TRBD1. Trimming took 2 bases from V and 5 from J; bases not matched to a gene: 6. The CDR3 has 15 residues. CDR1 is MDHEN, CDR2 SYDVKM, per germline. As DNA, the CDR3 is TGTGCCAGCAGTTTACCTACAGGGGCCCATCAGCCCCAGCATTTT. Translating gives CASSLPTGAHQPQHF.

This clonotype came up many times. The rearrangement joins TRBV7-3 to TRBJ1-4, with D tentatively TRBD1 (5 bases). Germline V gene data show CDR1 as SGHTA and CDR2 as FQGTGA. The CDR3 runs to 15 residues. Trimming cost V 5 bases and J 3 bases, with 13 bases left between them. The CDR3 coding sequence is TGTGCCAGCAGCCCTGGGGCAGGGCCTAATGAAAAACTGTTTTTT. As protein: CASSPGAGPNEKLFF. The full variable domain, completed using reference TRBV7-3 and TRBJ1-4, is GAGVSQTPSNKVTEKGKYVELRCDPISGHTALYWYRQSLGQGPEFLIYFQGTGAADDSGLPNDRFFAVRPEGSVSTLKIQRTERGDSAVYLCASSPGAGPNEKLFFGSGTQLSVL.